This T cell receptor (beta chain) was profiled in a study of cytomegalovirus exposure and HLA in healthy donors. Whole-study findings and limits: Cytomegalovirus status was reportedly diagnosed by the classifier with high sensitivity and specificity. A few of the chains that were CMV-associated were confirmed in vitro to be specific for CMV antigens.

The germline V gene encodes CDR1 LNHDA and CDR2 SQIVND (reference sequence). The CDR3 is 13 residues long. With 4 bases removed from V and 11 bases from J, the gap between germline ends came to 17 bases. The data were produced by immunoSEQ multiplex PCR, yet TCRdb's version contains in-frame clones alone and is incomplete. There are 260,000 or so clones in the sample; 85% to 90% occur only once, and around 0.9% lies in the top ten. The table lists this clone with a few counts. Its antigen is undetermined. The chain has TRBV19 and TRBJ1-1; TRBD1 might be the D (5 bases). Sequencing used PBMCs. The sequence derives from a woman younger than 30 in good health and CMV-seronegative. Here the CDR3 reads CASSRNSGTAAFF. In DNA form, the CDR3 reads TGTGCCAGTAGTAGGAACTCGGGGACTGCGGCTTTCTTT. The variable domain in full, with the rest retrieved from reference TRBV19 and TRBJ1-1, is DGGITQSPKYLFRKEGQNVTLSCEQNLNHDAMYWYRQDPGQGLRLIYYSQIVNDFQKGDIAEGYSVSREKKESFPLTVTSAQKNPTAFYLCASSRNSGTAAFFGQGTRLTVV.